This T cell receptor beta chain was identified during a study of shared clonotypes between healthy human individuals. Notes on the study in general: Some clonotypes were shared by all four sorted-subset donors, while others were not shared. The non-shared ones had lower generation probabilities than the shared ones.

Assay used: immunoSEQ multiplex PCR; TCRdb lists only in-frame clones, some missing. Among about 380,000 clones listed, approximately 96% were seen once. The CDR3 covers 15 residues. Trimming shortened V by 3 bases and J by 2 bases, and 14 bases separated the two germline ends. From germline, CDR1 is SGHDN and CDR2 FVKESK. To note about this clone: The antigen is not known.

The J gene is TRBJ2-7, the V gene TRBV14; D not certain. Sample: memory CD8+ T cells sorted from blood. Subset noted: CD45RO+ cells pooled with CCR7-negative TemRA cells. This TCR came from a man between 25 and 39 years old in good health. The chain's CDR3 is CASSHIMDGAYEQYF. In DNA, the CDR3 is TGTGCCAGCAGCCATATAATGGATGGCGCCTACGAGCAGTACTTC.